A single sample is the source of the 3 T cell receptor beta chains below, sequenced in a study of cytomegalovirus exposure and HLA in healthy donors. Data came from immunoSEQ multiplex PCR; TCRdb stores just in-frame clones and leaves some out. The repertoire holds roughly 100,000 clones, with roughly nine tenths as singletons. Sample: PBMCs. These receptors were collected from a woman younger than 30 in good health and CMV-seropositive.

The chain combines TRBV30 with TRBJ2-7; the match to TRBD2 covers 7 bases. The CDR3 is made up of 16 amino acids. The germline gives CDR1 GTSNPN, CDR2 SVGIG (reference sequence). The J segment lost 4 bases and the V segment lost 1 base, leaving 13 bases of the junction unmatched. The chain's CDR3 is CAWSDWGGLGWYEQYF. DNA for the CDR3: TGTGCCTGGAGTGACTGGGGGGGACTCGGGTGGTACGAGCAGTACTTC. Using reference TRBV30 and TRBJ2-7 for the parts outside the CDR3, the full variable domain is SQTIHQWPATLVQPVGSPLSLECTVEGTSNPNLYWYRQAAGRGLQLLFYSVGIGQISSEVPQNLSASRPQDRQFILSSKKLLLSDSGFYLCAWSDWGGLGWYEQYFGPGTRLTVT.

Only one count was recorded for this clone. The rearrangement uses TRBV6-5 and TRBJ1-1; possible D gene TRBD1, 6 bases. V gave up 7 bases and J gave up 3 bases, with 18 bases separating them. Looked up from germline, CDR1 is MNHEY and CDR2 is SVGAGI. The CDR3 loop spans 15 amino acids. The CDR3 nucleotides read TGTGCCAGCAATAGGATGACAGGACGGGACACTGAAGCTTTCTTT. Translating it yields CASNRMTGRDTEAFF.

The rearrangement links TRBV30 to TRBJ2-3; D remains unclear. CDR3 size: 13 residues. CDR1 and CDR2 (germline): GTSNPN, SVGIG (reference sequence). V gave up 0 bases and J gave up 0 bases, with 4 bases separating them. CDR3 amino acids: CAWSVGSTDTQYF. CDR3 nucleotide sequence: TGTGCCTGGAGTGTCGGGAGCACAGATACGCAGTATTTT.